Below, 24 T cell receptor beta chains from the same sample are listed, as sequenced in a study of CD8 T cell repertoires and HIV-1 epitope variants. Sequencing used immunoSEQ multiplex PCR; TCRdb keeps in-frame clones, though not all of them. Seen here are 5,500 to 7,000 clones, 50% to 75% observed once, and the top ten hold 44%. For these receptors, no antigen is known. Specimen: cultured CD8+ T cells derived from PBMCs. The source is a male donor with HIV.

A few counts support this clone. V usage is TRBV7-9 and J usage is TRBJ2-7; 9 nucleotides line up with TRBD1. Germline CDR1 SEHNR, CDR2 FQNEAQ (reference sequence). Germline trimming cut 7 bases from V and 4 bases from J; bases unmatched to any gene: 8. The CDR3 covers 14 residues. DNA of the CDR3: TGTGCCAGCAACCCGGGACAGGGACCTTACGAGCAGTACTTC. Amino acid sequence: CASNPGQGPYEQYF. Together with reference TRBV7-9 and TRBJ2-7, the CDR3 gives the full variable domain: DTGVSQNPRHKITKRGQNVTFRCDPISEHNRLYWYRQTLGQGPEFLTYFQNEAQLEKSRLLSDRFSAERPKGSFSTLEIQRTEQGDSAMYLCASNPGQGPYEQYFGPGTRLTVT.

This chain links TRBV7-2 with TRBJ2-1; D perhaps matches TRBD2 (5 bases). The CDR3 covers 14 residues. Trimming shortened V by 7 bases and J by 3 bases, and 13 bases separated the two germline ends. Germline V gives CDR1 SGHTA, CDR2 FQGNSA. In DNA, the CDR3 is TGTGCCAGCACCGAAGAGGGAGTCTACAATGAGCAGTTCTTC. Residues: CASTEEGVYNEQFF. The entire variable domain, with the rest obtained from reference TRBV7-2 and TRBJ2-1, is as follows: GAGVSQSPSNKVTEKGKDVELRCDPISGHTALYWYRQSLGQGLEFLIYFQGNSAPDKSGLPSDRFSAERTGGSVSTLTIQRTQQEDSAVYLCASTEEGVYNEQFFGPGTRLTVL.

This clone was seen more than once but under ten times. The rearrangement uses TRBV30 and TRBJ2-4; either TRBD1 or TRBD2 may fit D (5 bases each). V was clipped by 1 base and J by 6 bases, with 16 bases between them. CDR1 is GTSNPN and CDR2 is SVGIG in the germline V gene (reference sequence). The CDR3 has 15 residues. CDR3 coding DNA: TGTGCCTGGAGTGCCGGGTCCGGGGCGGGAAACATTCAGTACTTC. Protein product: CAWSAGSGAGNIQYF. The full variable domain, with the rest looked up from reference TRBV30 and TRBJ2-4, is SQTIHQWPATLVQPVGSPLSLECTVEGTSNPNLYWYRQAAGRGLQLLFYSVGIGQISSEVPQNLSASRPQDRQFILSSKKLLLSDSGFYLCAWSAGSGAGNIQYFGAGTRLSVL.

The chain has TRBV7-2 and TRBJ2-1; D remains unclear. Per germline, CDR1 SGHTA and CDR2 FQGNSA. The V end lost 1 base, the J end lost 4 bases, and 8 bases lay between the germline ends. The CDR3 covers 14 residues. The CDR3 here is CASSLVDSYNEQFF. CDR3 DNA sequence: TGTGCCAGCAGCTTAGTCGATTCTTACAATGAGCAGTTCTTC.

The chain employs TRBV10-3 and TRBJ2-6; 7 bases line up with TRBD1. Trimming removed 8 bases from V and 0 bases from J; junction bases left unmatched: 7. Germline V gene data show CDR1 as ENHRY and CDR2 as SYGVKD. This CDR3 is 16 amino acids long. In nucleotides, the CDR3 is TGTGCCATCTTCGGGACAGACAGCTCTGGGGCCAACGTCCTGACTTTC. Encoded protein: CAIFGTDSSGANVLTF.

This clone has only one observation. V is TRBV19 and J is TRBJ2-7, with 7 bases aligning to TRBD1. Per germline, CDR1 LNHDA and CDR2 SQIVND (reference sequence). The CDR3 is 15 residues long. With 1 base clipped from V and 4 bases from J, the junction kept 7 bases outside the gene matches. The CDR3 region is CASSIAQGLVYEQYF. The CDR3, as DNA: TGTGCCAGTAGTATAGCACAGGGGTTGGTTTACGAGCAGTACTTC.

This clone is classed as medium-sized. The rearrangement joins TRBV27 to TRBJ2-3, with 9 bases matching TRBD2. Trimming took 4 bases from V and 2 from J; bases not matched to a gene: 10. Germline-derived CDR1 and CDR2 are MNHEY and SMNVEV (reference sequence). The CDR3 is 17 amino acids. The CDR3 reads CASSSTSTSGDTDTQYF. The DNA for the CDR3 is TGTGCCAGCAGTTCTACATCGACTAGCGGAGACACAGATACGCAGTATTTT.

This clone was recorded a few times. V usage is TRBV2 and J usage is TRBJ2-2; 9 bases map to TRBD2. The trim removed 6 bases at V and 4 bases at J, leaving 3 bases unmatched. Germline V gene lookup returns CDR1 SNHLY and CDR2 FYNNEI. This CDR3 is built from 14 residues. CDR3 in amino acids: CASRGTSFTGELFF. For the CDR3, the DNA is TGTGCCAGCAGGGGGACTAGCTTCACCGGGGAGCTGTTTTTT.

The V gene is TRBV6-5, the J gene TRBJ1-5, with D unclear. The CDR3 contains 13 residues. Trimming took 7 bases from V and 5 from J, leaving 12 bases between them. Germline CDR1 reads MNHEY; CDR2 reads SVGAGI. DNA of the CDR3: TGTGCCAGCACCCAAGGGTCCCATCAGCCCCAGCATTTT. The encoded protein is CASTQGSHQPQHF.

V gene TRBV5-4 combines with J gene TRBJ2-1, with D possibly being TRBD2 (5 bases). CDR1 is SGHNT, CDR2 YYREEE, per germline (reference sequence). Deletions cut 4 bases from V and 10 bases from J, with 15 bases between. This CDR3 contains 13 residues. The CDR3: CASSPLDSREQFF. CDR3 DNA sequence: TGTGCCAGCAGCCCCTTGGACTCAAGGGAGCAGTTCTTC.

J is TRBJ2-7 and V is TRBV7-8; no definite D call. Deletions cut 0 bases from V and 2 bases from J, with 8 bases between. The CDR3 contains 14 residues. CDR1 and CDR2 from the germline V gene are SGHVS and FQNEAQ. The CDR3 DNA reads TGTGCCAGCAGCTTAGCGGGCTCCCCCTACGAGCAGTACTTC. It translates to CASSLAGSPYEQYF.

V and J are TRBV7-6 and TRBJ2-7; perhaps TRBD1 as D (6 bases). The germline V gene has CDR1 SGHVS and CDR2 FNYEAQ. The CDR3 has 15 residues. Trimming took 1 base from V and 2 from J, leaving 12 bases between them. The CDR3 nucleotides are TGTGCCAGCAGCTTAGAAGCAGACAGGCCCTACGAGCAGTACTTC. As protein: CASSLEADRPYEQYF.

The rearrangement uses TRBV11-2 and TRBJ1-2; 7 bases fit TRBD1. The CDR3 spans 15 residues. Germline values: CDR1 SGHAT, CDR2 FQNNGV. J gave up 0 bases and V 5 bases, and 6 bases lay outside the gene matches. Here the CDR3 DNA reads TGTGCCAGCAGCCCTTGGGACAGCTCTAACTATGGCTACACCTTC. Protein: CASSPWDSSNYGYTF.

This rearrangement joins TRBV4-3 to TRBJ2-3; no firm D call. The CDR3 has 15 amino acids. V lost 0 bases and J 0 bases, leaving 7 bases between the germline ends. Germline V gene sequence: CDR1 LGHNA, CDR2 YSLEER. CDR3 in DNA: TGCGCCAGCAGCCAAGACCAAGGGAGCACAGATACGCAGTATTTT. Translated, it gives CASSQDQGSTDTQYF.

The chain links TRBV7-3 to TRBJ1-1; 7 nucleotides match TRBD1. The germline V gene has CDR1 SGHTA and CDR2 FQGTGA. The CDR3 is 15 amino acids. Trimming took 8 bases from V and 1 from J; bases not matched to a gene: 10. The CDR3 sequence is CASGGLGQTNTEAFF. CDR3 bases: TGTGCCAGCGGGGGTTTGGGACAGACGAACACTGAAGCTTTCTTT.

This clone appeared a few times. V and J are TRBV7-2 and TRBJ2-5, with 8 bases lining up with TRBD1. The CDR3 consists of 14 residues. V dropped 3 bases and J dropped 5; count of bases not matched to a gene: 5. Germline loops: CDR1 SGHTA, CDR2 FQGNSA. CDR3 region: CASSFTGGEETQYF. CDR3 sequence (DNA): TGTGCCAGCAGCTTCACAGGGGGTGAGGAGACCCAGTACTTC.

V is TRBV6-5 and J is TRBJ2-5, with 12 bases aligning to TRBD1. This CDR3 comprises 16 residues. J gave up 5 bases and V 3 bases, and 7 bases lay outside the gene matches. Germline CDR1 reads MNHEY; CDR2 reads SVGAGI. For the CDR3, the DNA is TGTGCCAGCAGTTATACGGGACAGGGGGCCGGGGAGACCCAGTACTTC. Protein product: CASSYTGQGAGETQYF.

The chain couples TRBV29-1 to TRBJ2-5; maybe TRBD2 (6 bases). CDR3 size: 12 residues. Trimming took off 4 bases at V and 4 bases at J, with 10 bases between the two ends. Per germline, CDR1 SQVTM and CDR2 ANQGSEA. In nucleotides, the CDR3 is TGCAGCGTTGGGAGGGATGGAGAGACCCAGTACTTC. Translation gives CSVGRDGETQYF.

V is TRBV6-5 and J is TRBJ2-5, with TRBD2 matching over 7 bases. This CDR3 is built from 14 residues. Germline CDR1 reads MNHEY; CDR2 reads SVGAGI. V trimming: 3 bases; J trimming: 3 bases; junction bases outside the gene matches: 4. Here the CDR3 reads CASSYRAGEETQYF. CDR3 nucleotides: TGTGCCAGCAGTTATCGGGCGGGAGAAGAGACCCAGTACTTC.

This chain links TRBV16 with TRBJ1-1; D not certain. Germline values: CDR1 KGHSY, CDR2 FQNENV. This CDR3 spans 14 amino acids. The V end lost 4 bases, the J end lost 0 bases, and 9 bases lay between the germline ends. The CDR3 DNA is TGTGCCAGCAGCCTAAATACTTTGAACACTGAAGCTTTCTTT. Its protein product is CASSLNTLNTEAFF.

The gene calls are TRBV21-1 and TRBJ2-1; the tabulated D call, TRBD1, remains unverified against the DNA. TRBV21-1 is an annotated pseudogene. The CDR3 consists of 17 residues. The CDR3 DNA reads as TGTGCCAGCAGCAAACCCCCCATACAGTTCTCCTACAATGAGCAGTTCTTC. It codes for CASSKPPIQFSYNEQFF.

The CDR3 sequence is CASSFTGGSDTQYF. The CDR3 coding sequence is TGTGCCAGCAGCTTCACAGGGGGCTCGGATACGCAGTATTTT. The V call is TRBV13, the J call TRBJ2-3; 9 bases match TRBD1. J was trimmed by 6 bases and V by 3 bases; bases with no gene match: 4. Germline lookup yields CDR1 PRHDT and CDR2 FYEKMQ (reference sequence). The CDR3 contains 14 residues.

This rearrangement joins TRBV2 to TRBJ2-1, with 7 bases lining up with TRBD2. V dropped 3 bases and J dropped 8; count of bases not matched to a gene: 10. Per germline, CDR1 SNHLY and CDR2 FYNNEI. CDR3 length equals 15 residues. CDR3 region: CASSDRGRDSYEQFF. DNA for the CDR3: TGTGCCAGCAGTGATCGGGGGAGGGATTCGTATGAGCAGTTCTTC.

This clone was found a few times. The chain carries TRBV10-3 and TRBJ2-5; 11 bases agree with TRBD1. V gave up 3 bases and J gave up 5 bases; unmatched junction bases: 8. Germline CDR1 and CDR2: ENHRY and SYGVKD. There are 16 residues in the CDR3. DNA for the CDR3: TGTGCCATCAGTGACCCCGGACAGGGGGCCGGGGAGACCCAGTACTTC. Its protein product is CAISDPGQGAGETQYF.